The 10 T cell receptor beta chains below were found in one sample sequenced in a study of T cell responses to AZD1222 COVID-19 vaccine. Data came from immunoSEQ multiplex PCR; TCRdb stores just in-frame clones and leaves some out. The table has 100,000 to 150,000 clones, roughly 90% seen once. Sequences were derived from peripheral blood, sampled on day 0 of AZD1222 vaccination. The receptors were gathered from an adult in good health.

Remarks on this clone: One junction end does not reproduce the germline sequence, and a read error may be involved. The chain combines TRBV5-4 with TRBJ2-2, with 7 bases lining up with TRBD2. The CDR3 sequence is 15 residues long. In germline, CDR1 is SGHNT, CDR2 YYREEE (reference sequence). Written as DNA, the CDR3 is TGCGCCAGCAGCGTGGGGGGGAGACGGCCCGGGGAGCTGTTTTTT. Residues: CASSVGGRRPGELFF.

This clone was recorded once. V usage is TRBV30 and J usage is TRBJ2-5; D gene ambiguous. The V and J ends lost 1 base and 3 bases respectively, with 9 bases between them. The CDR3 sequence is 13 residues long. Germline CDR1 and CDR2: GTSNPN and SVGIG (reference sequence). As DNA, the CDR3 is TGTGCCTGGAGTGATACAACCGAAGAGACCCAGTACTTC. Amino acid sequence: CAWSDTTEETQYF.

J is TRBJ1-1 and V is TRBV3-1 (or the pseudogene TRBV3-2), with no clear D. CDR3 size: 15 residues. The germline V and J ends were trimmed by 4 bases and 3 bases, with 15 bases remaining between them. CDR1 and CDR2 (germline): LGHDT, YNNKEL (reference sequence). The DNA for the CDR3 is TGTGCCAGCAGCCTAGACACGTCTGGGCACACTGAAGCTTTCTTT. It specifies CASSLDTSGHTEAFF.

This chain connects TRBV28 to TRBJ1-5; no clear D gene. The CDR3 is 14 residues long. CDR1 MDHEN and CDR2 SYDVKM come from the germline V gene. Trimming took 6 bases from V and 6 from J, leaving 15 bases between them. CDR3 nucleotide sequence: TGTGCCAGCAGCCAGACAAGGGATAGTCAGCCCCAGCATTTT. Protein product: CASSQTRDSQPQHF.

V and J are TRBV19 and TRBJ2-2, with a weak D call TRBD1 (6 bases). Germline CDR1 LNHDA, CDR2 SQIVND (reference sequence). Trimming took off 3 bases at V and 3 bases at J, with 8 bases between the two ends. The CDR3 is 14 amino acids. The CDR3 sequence is CASSIGGDTGELFF. In nucleotides, the CDR3 is TGTGCCAGTAGTATTGGGGGCGACACCGGGGAGCTGTTTTTT. Variable domain in full (rest from reference TRBV19 and TRBJ2-2): DGGITQSPKYLFRKEGQNVTLSCEQNLNHDAMYWYRQDPGQGLRLIYYSQIVNDFQKGDIAEGYSVSREKKESFPLTVTSAQKNPTAFYLCASSIGGDTGELFFGEGSRLTVL.

CDR3 nucleotides: TGTGCCACCAGTGACCAGGGGGCGGGCGAGCAGTACTTC. Translated, it gives CATSDQGAGEQYF. The chain is built from TRBV24-1 and TRBJ2-7; 8 nucleotides agree with TRBD1. The junction had 4 bases not matched to a gene; V was cut back by 4 bases and J by 6 bases. The CDR3 loop spans 13 amino acids. Germline V gives CDR1 KGHDR, CDR2 SFDVKD.

The chain links TRBV6-5 to TRBJ1-1; D gene ambiguous. This CDR3 region has 11 residues. Germline V lookup: CDR1 MNHEY, CDR2 SVGAGI. Trimming shortened V by 6 bases and J by 6 bases, and 8 bases separated the two germline ends. The CDR3 loop reads CASSRSSEAFF. The DNA for the CDR3 is TGTGCCAGCAGCCGGTCCTCTGAAGCTTTCTTT.

The V and J genes are TRBV24-1 and TRBJ2-1, with TRBD1 matching 8 bases. The V segment lost 4 bases and the J segment 3 bases; nucleotides outside the gene matches: 10. This CDR3 is built from 17 residues. Germline values: CDR1 KGHDR, CDR2 SFDVKD. CDR3 loop: CATSEPLDGQGYNEQFF. The CDR3 bases are TGTGCCACCAGTGAACCCCTAGACGGACAGGGCTACAATGAGCAGTTCTTC.

V gene TRBV19 combines with J gene TRBJ1-5, with D possibly TRBD1 on 5 matching bases. Trimming pared 6 bases from V and 4 bases from J, leaving 16 bases between. The CDR3 has 15 amino acids. Germline-derived CDR1 and CDR2 are LNHDA and SQIVND (reference sequence). The CDR3 nucleotides read TGTGCCAGTAGGGTGCCGGGGCTGGGTAATCAGCCCCAGCATTTT. It is translated as CASRVPGLGNQPQHF.

This clone was counted once. V and J are TRBV10-3 and TRBJ1-5; no clear D gene. In germline, CDR1 is ENHRY, CDR2 SYGVKD. V lost 0 bases and J 1 base, leaving 1 base between the germline ends. The CDR3 has 13 amino acids. The CDR3 protein is CAISESSNQPQHF. DNA of the CDR3: TGTGCCATCAGTGAGTCAAGCAATCAGCCCCAGCATTTT.